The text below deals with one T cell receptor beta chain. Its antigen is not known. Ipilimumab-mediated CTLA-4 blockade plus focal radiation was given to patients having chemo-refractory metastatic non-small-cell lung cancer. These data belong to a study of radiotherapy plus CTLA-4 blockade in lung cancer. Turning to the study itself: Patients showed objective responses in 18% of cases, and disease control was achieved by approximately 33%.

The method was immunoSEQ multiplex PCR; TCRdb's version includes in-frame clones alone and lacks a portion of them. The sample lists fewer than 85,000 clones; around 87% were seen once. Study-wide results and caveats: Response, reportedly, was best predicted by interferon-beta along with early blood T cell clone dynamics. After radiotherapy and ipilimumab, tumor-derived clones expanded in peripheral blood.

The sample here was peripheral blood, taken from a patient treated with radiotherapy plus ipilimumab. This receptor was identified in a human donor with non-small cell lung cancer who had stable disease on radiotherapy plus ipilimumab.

The CDR3 sequence: CASSLTFSDTQYF. For the CDR3, the DNA is TGTGCCAGCAGCTTAACGTTTTCAGATACGCAGTATTTT. The chain links TRBV7-3 to TRBJ2-3; D uncertain. V lost 0 bases and J lost 4, with 5 bases in between. This CDR3 is 13 amino acids long. Per the germline V gene, CDR1 is SGHTA and CDR2 is FQGTGA.